This TCR beta chain derives from a study of cytomegalovirus exposure and HLA in healthy donors. Regarding the study as a whole: Earlier analysis yielded a pattern in which most TCR beta V segments were productive about 90% or about 30% of the time. Sequencing likely caused a cluster of highly shared sequence variants.

Concerning this clone itself: As yet, its antigen is unknown.

The ends lost 4 bases at V and 8 bases at J; junction bases unmatched: 7. Germline loops: CDR1 MNHEY, CDR2 SVGAGI. The CDR3 length is 13 residues. PCR amplification relied on 60 Vbeta primers (plus 13 Jbeta primers). Method: immunoSEQ multiplex PCR; TCRdb's copy keeps in-frame clones and lacks some. The top ten hold about 0.29% of the sample, which has some 270,000 clones, 80% seen once. The sequenced material came from PBMCs. V usage is TRBV6-5 and J usage is TRBJ1-2; 7 nucleotides agree with TRBD1. This TCR came from a girl aged 2-9 years in good health and CMV-seronegative. The CDR3 reads CASSLETGIGYTF. The CDR3 bases are TGTGCCAGCAGTTTAGAGACAGGGATCGGCTACACCTTC.